The clone carrying this T cell receptor beta chain appeared once. Losses at the gene ends were 6 bases for V and 6 bases for J; bases not matched to a gene: 5. Germline lookup yields CDR1 MNHNS and CDR2 SASEGT. CDR3 length: 13 amino acids. This record belongs to a study of shared T cell receptors in the human thymus. TCRdb's table, derived via immunoSEQ multiplex PCR, lists solely in-frame clones and lacks some. The sample has hundreds of thousands of clones, around 87% seen once; the top ten hold roughly 0.0086%. The same data also contributed to another study, on human thymus T cells.

The sample taken for sequencing was thymocytes. The clonotype comes from a boy less than two years old with a congenital heart defect. The genes are TRBV6-1 and TRBJ1-2; 9 nucleotides align to TRBD1. The chain's CDR3 is CASRAGTGHGYTF. CDR3 in DNA: TGTGCCAGCAGGGCCGGGACAGGGCATGGCTACACCTTC.